This T cell receptor (beta chain) was identified in a study of T cell responses to AZD1222 COVID-19 vaccine. Study results and caveats: Recipients of AZD1222 seropositive at baseline numbered only 5 or 6.

This CDR3 has 13 residues. The ends were cut back, 7 bases at V and 3 bases at J, with 10 bases in the middle. CDR1 is MNHEY, CDR2 SVGAGI, per germline. Profiling relied on immunoSEQ multiplex PCR, and the TCRdb table lists in-frame clones only, not all of them. The sample holds approximately 150,000 clones, nearly 90% seen once. As to this clone: Antigen: not known.

Sequenced here: peripheral blood, sampled on day 0 of AZD1222 vaccination. The chain uses TRBV6-5 and TRBJ1-5; the D gene is possibly TRBD1 (5 bases). The receptor was derived from an adult in good health. CDR3 coding DNA: TGTGCCAGCAAGAGGGGCGTCAATCAGCCCCAGCATTTT. Translated: CASKRGVNQPQHF.